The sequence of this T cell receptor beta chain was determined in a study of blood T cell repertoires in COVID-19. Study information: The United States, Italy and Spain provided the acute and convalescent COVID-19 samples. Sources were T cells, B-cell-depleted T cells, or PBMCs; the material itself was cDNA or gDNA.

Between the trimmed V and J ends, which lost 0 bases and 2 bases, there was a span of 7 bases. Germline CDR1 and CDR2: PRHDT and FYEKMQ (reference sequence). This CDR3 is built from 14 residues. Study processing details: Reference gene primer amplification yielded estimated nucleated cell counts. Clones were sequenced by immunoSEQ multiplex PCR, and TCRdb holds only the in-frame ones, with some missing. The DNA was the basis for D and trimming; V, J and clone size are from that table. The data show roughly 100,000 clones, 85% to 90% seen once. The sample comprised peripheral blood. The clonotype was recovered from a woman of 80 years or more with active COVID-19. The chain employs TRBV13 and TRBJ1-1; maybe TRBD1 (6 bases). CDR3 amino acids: CASSLGQGNTEAFF. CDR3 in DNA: TGTGCCAGCAGCTTAGGACAGGGCAACACTGAAGCTTTCTTT.